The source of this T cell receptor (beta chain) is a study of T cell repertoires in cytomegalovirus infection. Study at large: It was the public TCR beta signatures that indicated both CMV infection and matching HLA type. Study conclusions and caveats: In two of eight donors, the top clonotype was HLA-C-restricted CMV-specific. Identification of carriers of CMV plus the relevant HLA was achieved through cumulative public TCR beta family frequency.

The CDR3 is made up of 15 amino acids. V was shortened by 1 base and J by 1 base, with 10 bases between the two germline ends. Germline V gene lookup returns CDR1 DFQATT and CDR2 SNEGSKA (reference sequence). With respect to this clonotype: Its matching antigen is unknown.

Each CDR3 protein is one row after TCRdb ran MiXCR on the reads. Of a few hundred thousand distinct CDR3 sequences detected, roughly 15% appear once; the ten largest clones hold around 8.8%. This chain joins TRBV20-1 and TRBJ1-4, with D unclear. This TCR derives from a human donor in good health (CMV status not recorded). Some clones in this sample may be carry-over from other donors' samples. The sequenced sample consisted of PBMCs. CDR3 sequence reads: CSARAPDGTNEKLFF. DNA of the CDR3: TGCAGTGCTAGAGCCCCAGACGGAACTAATGAAAAACTGTTTTTT.